This T cell receptor (beta chain) was sequenced for a study of control samples from healthy donors and cancer patients. The repertoire was sequenced with immunoSEQ multiplex PCR; TCRdb's copy has only in-frame clones and lacks some. The sample has 100,000 to 150,000 clones, approximately 92% seen once. Trimming removed 4 bases from V and 7 bases from J, with 7 bases in between. This CDR3 region has 11 residues. This clone was recorded once. The sequencing sample was made of PBMCs. The J gene is TRBJ1-2, the V gene TRBV12-3 or TRBV12-4; D not resolved. This sequence was found in a man older than 75 with head and neck cancer. In nucleotides, the CDR3 is TGTGCCAGCAGTTACCCACTTGGCTACACCTTC. It is translated as CASSYPLGYTF.